Shown below are 10 T cell receptor beta chains from a single sample sequenced in a study of blood T cell repertoires in COVID-19. The table came from immunoSEQ multiplex PCR; TCRdb's copy has only in-frame clones and leaves some out. The sample comprises some 31,000 clones, approximately 90% of which are singletons, and roughly 13% rests with the top ten. Input material: peripheral blood. Receptors originate from a human donor in a cohort sampled during active COVID-19.

The chain couples TRBV30 to TRBJ2-5; D is undetermined. Germline V gene data show CDR1 as GTSNPN and CDR2 as SVGIG (reference sequence). Trimming removed 0 bases at V and 1 base at J, with 9 bases between. The CDR3 loop spans 14 amino acids. The DNA of the CDR3 is TGTGCCTGGAGTGTAAACCTATTCCAAGAGACCCAGTACTTC. It encodes CAWSVNLFQETQYF.

The chain has TRBV27 and TRBJ1-2; 7 bases agree with TRBD1. The trim removed 4 bases at V and 6 bases at J, leaving 5 bases unmatched. The CDR3 consists of 13 residues. Germline V gene lookup returns CDR1 MNHEY and CDR2 SMNVEV (reference sequence). CDR3 nucleotides: TGTGCCAGCAGTTCCATCGACAGGGATGGCTACACCTTC. Amino acids: CASSSIDRDGYTF.

V and J are TRBV5-1 and TRBJ1-2; D perhaps matches TRBD1 (5 bases). Per germline, CDR1 SGHRS and CDR2 YFSETQ. The CDR3 sequence is 14 residues long. V lost 5 bases and J 8 bases, leaving 19 bases between the germline ends. CDR3 loop: CASSPEGTESGYTF. The CDR3 coding sequence is TGCGCCAGCAGTCCGGAGGGGACCGAATCGGGCTACACCTTC. Based on the CDR3 plus reference TRBV5-1 and TRBJ1-2, the full variable domain is KAGVTQTPRYLIKTRGQQVTLSCSPISGHRSVSWYQQTPGQGLQFLFEYFSETQRNKGNFPGRFSGRQFSNSRSEMNVSTLELGDSALYLCASSPEGTESGYTFGSGTRLTVV.

This chain links TRBV18 with TRBJ2-2, with 14 bases identical to TRBD2. This CDR3 is built from 19 residues. The germline V gene has CDR1 KGHSH and CDR2 LQKENI. With V trimmed by 1 base and J by 3 bases, 7 bases remained unmatched. In nucleotides, the CDR3 is TGTGCCAGCTCACCACAAGTTGGACTAGCGGGAGGCGACACCGGGGAGCTGTTTTTT. It encodes CASSPQVGLAGGDTGELFF.

The rearrangement joins TRBV27 to TRBJ2-1; TRBD2 agrees at 10 bases. CDR3 length equals 18 residues. The germline gives CDR1 MNHEY, CDR2 SMNVEV (reference sequence). V was pared by 2 bases and J by 0 bases, with 7 bases of the junction left unmatched. As DNA, the CDR3 is TGTGCCAGCAGTTTAAGGGACCAGCGGGGGGGCTCCTACAATGAGCAGTTCTTC. Amino acid sequence: CASSLRDQRGGSYNEQFF.

This rearrangement joins TRBV11-3 to TRBJ2-1; possible D gene TRBD1, 7 bases. Between the trimmed V and J ends, which lost 5 bases and 7 bases, there was a span of 24 bases. The CDR3 covers 17 residues. From germline, CDR1 is SGHNT and CDR2 YENEEA. As DNA, the CDR3 is TGTGCCAGCAGCCCCCCGGCTGGTACAGGGGAGGCGAATGAGCAGTTCTTC. The encoded protein is CASSPPAGTGEANEQFF.

The CDR3 sequence: CASSLAGLETQYF. DNA for the CDR3: TGTGCCAGCAGTCTGGCGGGTTTGGAGACCCAGTACTTC. This chain uses TRBV28 with TRBJ2-5; possible D gene TRBD2, 5 bases. Trimming removed 5 bases at V and 5 bases at J, with 12 bases between. Germline CDR1 is MDHEN and CDR2 is SYDVKM. This CDR3 is 13 amino acids long.

This rearrangement joins TRBV12-5 to TRBJ2-7; TRBD2 matches 15 bases. The V and J ends lost 2 bases and 4 bases, in that order; junction bases with no gene match: 6. The CDR3 sequence is 17 residues long. The germline V gene has CDR1 LGHNT and CDR2 FRNRAP. The chain's CDR3 is CASGLPGTSGRPYEQYF. CDR3 nucleotide sequence: TGTGCTAGTGGTTTGCCCGGGACTAGCGGGAGGCCGTACGAGCAGTACTTC.

This clone appeared a single time. The gene calls are TRBV27 and TRBJ2-1, with a tentative D call TRBD1 (5 bases). Per germline, CDR1 MNHEY and CDR2 SMNVEV (reference sequence). The germline V and J ends were trimmed by 2 bases and 6 bases, with 11 bases remaining between them. The CDR3 extends over 14 amino acids. CDR3 in DNA: TGTGCCAGCAGTTTAACGACAGCCGGCAATGAGCAGTTCTTC. Amino acid sequence: CASSLTTAGNEQFF.

The chain couples TRBV6-1 to TRBJ1-1; 8 positions match TRBD1. Germline CDR1 MNHNS, CDR2 SASEGT. There are 14 residues in the CDR3. J gave up 4 bases and V 2 bases, and 3 bases lay outside the gene matches. The CDR3 loop is CASSESTGGTEAFF. The CDR3 DNA reads as TGTGCCAGCAGTGAAAGTACAGGGGGCACTGAAGCTTTCTTT.